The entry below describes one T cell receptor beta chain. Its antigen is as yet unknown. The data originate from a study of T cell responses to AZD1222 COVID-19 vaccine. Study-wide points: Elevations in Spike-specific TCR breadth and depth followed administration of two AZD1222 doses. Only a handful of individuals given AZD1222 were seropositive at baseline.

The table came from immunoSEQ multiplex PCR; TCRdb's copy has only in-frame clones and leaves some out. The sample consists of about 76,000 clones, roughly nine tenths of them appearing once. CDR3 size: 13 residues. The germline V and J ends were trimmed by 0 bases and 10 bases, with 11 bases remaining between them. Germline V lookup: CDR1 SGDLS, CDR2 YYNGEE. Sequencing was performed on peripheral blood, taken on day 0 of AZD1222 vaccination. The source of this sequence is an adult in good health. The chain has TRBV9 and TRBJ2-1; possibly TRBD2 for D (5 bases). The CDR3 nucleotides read TGTGCCAGCAGCGTAGCTCCTAGCAACGAGCAGTTCTTC. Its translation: CASSVAPSNEQFF.